This T cell receptor (beta chain) was recovered during a study of CD8 T cells in ankylosing spondylitis. MiXCR, run by TCRdb on the 5' RACE reads, gives a single entry per CDR3 protein. Here the sample spans nearly 25,000 distinct CDR3 sequences, about a sixth being singletons. This clonotype occurred a few times. Sequencing was carried out using blood. This TCR was sampled from a male donor with ankylosing spondylitis or in good health (not recorded which).

DNA for the CDR3: TGCAGTGCTAGAGATCCTAGCGGGGGCCTCACAGATACGCAGTATTTT. This encodes CSARDPSGGLTDTQYF. This rearrangement joins TRBV20-1 to TRBJ2-3; 10 positions agree with TRBD2. This CDR3 is 16 amino acids long. V lost 0 bases, J lost 2 bases, and 5 bases stayed unmatched. CDR1 is DFQATT, CDR2 SNEGSKA, per germline (reference sequence).